A selection of T cell receptor beta chains follows, all from one sample in a study of identical twins. TCRdb itself ran the 5' RACE reads through MiXCR, one entry per CDR3 protein. The sample includes more than 1.5 million distinct CDR3 sequences, about 32% of them seen just once. The sequenced sample consisted of cord blood. The source is a newborn girl in good health. Each CDR3 is given with its conserved first and last residue. D genes are given only for firm matches. Part of the rows lack a size; the others show once, few, many or a class for expanded clones.

few	TRBV21-1	TRBJ1-2	-	CASSKVCDRPYGYTF	TGTGCCAGCAGCAAAGTTTGTGACAGGCCCTATGGCTACACCTTC
-	TRBV5-6	TRBJ2-1	-	CASSLARGSRQYNEQFF	TGTGCCAGCAGCTTGGCGCGCGGCAGTCGACAGTACAATGAGCAGTTCTTC
-	TRBV14	TRBJ2-3	-	CASSQGWDITDTQYF	TGTGCCAGCAGCCAAGGATGGGACATCACAGATACGCAGTATTTT
-	TRBV7-2	TRBJ2-2	-	CASSITSGELFF	TGTGCCAGCAGCATTACGTCCGGGGAGCTGTTTTTT
few	TRBV4-2	TRBJ1-4	-	CASSQVFGLYAEKLFF	TGTGCCAGCAGCCAAGTTTTTGGTCTTTACGCCGAAAAACTGTTTTTT
-	TRBV4-2	TRBJ2-3	-	CASSQGLLGLQDTQYF	TGTGCCAGCAGCCAAGGCCTCCTAGGACTACAAGATACGCAGTATTTT
few	TRBV6-1	TRBJ2-1	TRBD2	CASSEAIWTSGRTYNEQFF	TGTGCCAGCAGTGAAGCGATATGGACTAGCGGGCGCACCTACAATGAGCAGTTCTTC
-	TRBV5-1	TRBJ2-3	TRBD1	CASSGTGVGDTQYF	TGCGCCAGCAGCGGGACAGGGGTCGGAGATACGCAGTATTTT
-	TRBV4-1	TRBJ2-2	TRBD2	CASSQGGLAGLANTGELFF	TGCGCCAGCAGCCAAGGAGGACTAGCGGGACTCGCGAACACCGGGGAGCTGTTTTTT
many	TRBV29-1	TRBJ1-2	TRBD1	CSVRTGEDYGYTF	TGCAGCGTTCGGACAGGGGAGGACTATGGCTACACCTTC
many	TRBV9	TRBJ2-3	-	CASSVVTGRTDTQYF	TGTGCCAGCAGCGTAGTGACAGGCCGCACAGATACGCAGTATTTT
-	TRBV27	TRBJ2-1	TRBD2	CASSLSGGGVEFF	TGTGCCAGCAGTTTATCGGGCGGGGGAGTCGAGTTCTTC
-	TRBV29-1	TRBJ2-3	TRBD1	CSASRGTGGTDTQYF	TGCAGCGCCTCCCGGGGGACAGGGGGCACAGATACGCAGTATTTT
-	TRBV14	TRBJ1-2	-	CASSQVKRGGYTF	TGTGCCAGCAGCCAAGTCAAGCGGGGTGGCTACACCTTC
-	TRBV2	TRBJ1-6	TRBD1	CASRGDSSPLHF	TGTGCCAGCAGGGGGGACAGTTCACCCCTCCACTTT
-	TRBV19	TRBJ1-5	-	CASSRTTGMRNQPQHF	TGTGCCAGTAGTAGGACGACAGGAATGCGCAATCAGCCCCAGCATTTT
-	TRBV5-1	TRBJ2-7	-	CASSPGLGRDFSYEQYF	TGCGCCAGCAGCCCCGGACTGGGACGGGACTTCTCCTACGAGCAGTACTTC
-	TRBV6-1	TRBJ2-7	-	CASWEGGVYEQYF	TGTGCCAGCTGGGAAGGGGGGGTCTACGAGCAGTACTTC
-	TRBV2	TRBJ2-3	TRBD2	CASSRSVGLASSTDTQYF	TGTGCCAGCAGTCGGAGTGTGGGACTAGCGTCTAGCACAGATACGCAGTATTTT
-	TRBV27	TRBJ1-2	-	CASSGGQSPRGYTF	TGTGCCAGCAGCGGAGGACAGTCGCCTAGGGGCTACACCTTC
-	TRBV7-6	TRBJ1-5	-	CASSSNGNQPQHF	TGTGCCAGCAGCTCAAATGGCAATCAGCCCCAGCATTTT
many	TRBV28	TRBJ1-2	-	CASSSRGDELYGYTF	TGTGCCAGCAGTTCCCGAGGAGACGAACTATATGGCTACACCTTC
few	TRBV24-1	TRBJ2-6	-	CATSGGSGANVLTF	TGTGCCACCAGTGGGGGCTCTGGGGCCAACGTCCTGACTTTC
few	TRBV29-1	TRBJ1-3	-	CSVVSGSGNTIYF	TGCAGCGTTGTTAGTGGTTCTGGAAACACCATATATTTT
few	TRBV6-6	TRBJ2-3	TRBD1	CASSQALWQGASDTQYF	TGTGCCAGCAGTCAGGCCCTGTGGCAGGGGGCTTCAGATACGCAGTATTTT
-	TRBV29-1	TRBJ2-2	-	CSVKGGDTGELFF	TGCAGCGTGAAAGGGGGGGACACCGGGGAGCTGTTTTTT
-	TRBV14	TRBJ1-4	-	CATPDCEKLFF	TGTGCCACCCCAGACTGTGAAAAACTGTTTTTT
few	TRBV24-1	TRBJ1-2	-	CATSDLRGTEERYGYTF	TGTGCCACCAGTGATTTAAGGGGGACGGAAGAGAGGTATGGCTACACCTTC
-	TRBV11-2	TRBJ2-7	TRBD2	CASTPRTSIYNEQYF	TGTGCCAGCACCCCCCGGACTAGCATATACAATGAGCAGTACTTC
-	TRBV5-1	TRBJ2-2	TRBD2	CASSFAPRLASNTGELFF	TGCGCCAGCAGCTTTGCCCCGAGACTAGCGTCGAACACCGGGGAGCTGTTTTTT
-	TRBV20-1	TRBJ2-3	TRBD2	CSARAGGGSDTQYF	TGCAGTGCTAGGGCGGGAGGTGGGTCAGATACGCAGTATTTT
-	TRBV18	TRBJ2-3	-	CASSPTLSTDTRYF	TGTGCCAGCTCACCTACTTTGAGCACAGATACGCGGTATTTT
-	TRBV20-1	TRBJ2-3	-	CSATQGGLSTDTQYF	TGCAGTGCAACTCAGGGGGGTTTGAGCACAGATACGCAGTATTTT
-	TRBV5-1	TRBJ2-3	TRBD2	CASSLALAGGRGWTDTQYF	TGCGCCAGCAGCTTGGCACTAGCGGGGGGGCGCGGTTGGACAGATACGCAGTATTTT
few	TRBV20-1	TRBJ1-4	TRBD1	CSARDVLGTGDEKLFF	TGCAGTGCTAGAGATGTGCTTGGGACAGGGGATGAAAAACTGTTTTTT
few	TRBV4-2	TRBJ2-2	-	CASSQASVQTGELFF	TGTGCCAGCAGCCAAGCTAGCGTACAAACCGGGGAGCTGTTTTTT
-	TRBV3-1	TRBJ2-7	TRBD1	CASSYRGPYEQCF	TGTGCCAGCAGCTACAGGGGGCCCTACGAGCAGTGCTTC
-	TRBV6-1	TRBJ2-3	TRBD2	CASSEQGTSGTDTQYF	TGTGCCAGCAGTGAACAAGGGACTAGCGGCACAGATACGCAGTATTTT
-	TRBV18	TRBJ2-7	-	CASSPQSSADEQYF	TGTGCCAGCTCACCACAGTCTAGCGCCGACGAGCAGTACTTC
few	TRBV20-1	TRBJ1-5	-	CSARSDTRVYNQPQHF	TGCAGTGCTAGATCCGACACGAGGGTCTACAATCAGCCCCAGCATTTT
-	TRBV11-2	TRBJ2-1	TRBD2	CASSLIAGGFYEQFF	TGTGCCAGCAGCTTAATAGCGGGAGGGTTCTATGAGCAGTTCTTC
few	TRBV18	TRBJ2-5	TRBD2	CASSPLLAGDQETQYF	TGTGCCAGCTCACCACTGCTAGCGGGGGACCAAGAGACCCAGTACTTC
-	TRBV24-1	TRBJ2-5	TRBD1	CATSDMTGLQETQYF	TGTGCCACCAGTGACATGACAGGGCTCCAAGAGACCCAGTACTTC
-	TRBV9	TRBJ2-1	-	CASSVGWYNEQFF	TGTGCCAGCAGCGTAGGGTGGTACAATGAGCAGTTCTTC
-	TRBV29-1	TRBJ2-4	-	CSVEEVNRIQYF	TGCAGCGTTGAAGAGGTCAATCGCATTCAGTACTTC
many	TRBV4-2	TRBJ1-2	-	CASSQESGTGYTF	TGTGCCAGCAGCCAAGAATCAGGGACTGGCTACACCTTC
-	TRBV2	TRBJ1-6	TRBD1	CASRRDRTLFKNSPLHF	TGTGCCAGCAGAAGGGACAGGACCTTATTTAAAAATTCACCCCTCCACTTT
-	TRBV4-1	TRBJ2-1	TRBD2	CASSSSGSRDNEQFF	TGCGCCAGCAGTTCCAGCGGGAGTAGGGACAATGAGCAGTTCTTC
-	TRBV20-1	TRBJ2-7	-	CSASQGWPPYGQYF	TGCAGTGCTAGCCAGGGTTGGCCTCCCTACGGGCAGTACTTC
few	TRBV20-1	TRBJ2-1	-	CSAAPGRKQFF	TGCAGTGCTGCCCCCGGGAGAAAACAGTTCTTC
-	TRBV28	TRBJ1-2	-	CASSPTGGIGHTF	TGTGCCAGCAGCCCCACGGGGGGGATCGGCCACACCTTC
-	TRBV2	TRBJ2-7	-	CVSRQTYSGEQYF	TGTGTCAGCCGTCAGACCTATTCTGGGGAGCAGTACTTC
-	TRBV30	TRBJ2-2	-	CAWTFRGGNTGELFF	TGTGCCTGGACCTTTAGGGGGGGCAACACCGGGGAGCTGTTTTTT